This T cell receptor beta chain stems from a study of tumor-infiltrating lymphocytes in oesophageal squamous cell carcinoma. Germline-derived CDR1 and CDR2 are SGHVS and FQNEAQ. With V trimmed by 2 bases and J by 5 bases, 7 bases remained unmatched. This CDR3 region has 16 residues. TCRdb passed the PCR reads through MiXCR, listing each CDR3 protein once. Among about 22,000 distinct CDR3 sequences listed, 36% were seen once. This clonotype was counted many times. The sequencing sample was made of esophageal tumor tissue. The J gene is TRBJ2-1, the V gene TRBV7-8, with TRBD1 identical over 9 bases. The source of this sequence is a male donor with esophageal squamous cell carcinoma. The CDR3 bases are TGTGCCAGCAGCTTAAGGGGGACAGGGATCAACAATGAGCAGTTCTTC. This gives the protein CASSLRGTGINNEQFF.